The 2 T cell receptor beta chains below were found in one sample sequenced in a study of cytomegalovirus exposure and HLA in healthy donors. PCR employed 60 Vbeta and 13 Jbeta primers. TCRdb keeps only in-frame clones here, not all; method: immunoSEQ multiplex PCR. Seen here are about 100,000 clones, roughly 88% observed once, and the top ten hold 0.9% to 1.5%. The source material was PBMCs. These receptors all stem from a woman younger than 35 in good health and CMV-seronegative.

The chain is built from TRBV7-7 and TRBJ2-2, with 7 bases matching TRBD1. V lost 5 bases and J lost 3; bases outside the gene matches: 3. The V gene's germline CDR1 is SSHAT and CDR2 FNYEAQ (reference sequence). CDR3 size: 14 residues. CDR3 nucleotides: TGTGCCAGCAGCGTCGGACAGGACACCGGGGAGCTGTTTTTT. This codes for CASSVGQDTGELFF.

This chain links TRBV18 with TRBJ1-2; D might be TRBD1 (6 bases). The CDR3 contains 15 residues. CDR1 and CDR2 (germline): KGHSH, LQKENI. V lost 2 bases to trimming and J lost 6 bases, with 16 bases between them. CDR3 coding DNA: TGTGCCAGCTCACCAATGAGGGACATAGTAGATGGCTACACCTTC. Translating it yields CASSPMRDIVDGYTF.